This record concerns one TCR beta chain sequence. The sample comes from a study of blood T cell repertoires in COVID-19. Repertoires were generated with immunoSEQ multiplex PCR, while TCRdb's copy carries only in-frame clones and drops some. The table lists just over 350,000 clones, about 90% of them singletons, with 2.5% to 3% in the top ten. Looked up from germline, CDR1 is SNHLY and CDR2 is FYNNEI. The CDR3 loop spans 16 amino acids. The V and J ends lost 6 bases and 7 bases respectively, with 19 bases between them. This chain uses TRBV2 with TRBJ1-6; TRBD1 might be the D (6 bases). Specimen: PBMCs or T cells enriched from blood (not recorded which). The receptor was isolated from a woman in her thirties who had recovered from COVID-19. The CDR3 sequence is CASRSPGVKGNSPLHF. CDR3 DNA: TGTGCCAGCAGATCCCCAGGGGTGAAGGGGAATTCACCCCTCCACTTT.